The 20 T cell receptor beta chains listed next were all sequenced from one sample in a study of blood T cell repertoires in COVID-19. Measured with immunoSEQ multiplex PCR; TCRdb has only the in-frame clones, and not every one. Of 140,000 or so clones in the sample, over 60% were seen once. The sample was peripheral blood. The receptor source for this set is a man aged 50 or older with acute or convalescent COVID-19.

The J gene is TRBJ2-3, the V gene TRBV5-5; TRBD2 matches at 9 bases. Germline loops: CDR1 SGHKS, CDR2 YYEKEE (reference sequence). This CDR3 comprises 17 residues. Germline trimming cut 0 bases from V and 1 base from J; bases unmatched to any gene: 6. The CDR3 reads CASSLAWLAGGTDTQYF. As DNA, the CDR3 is TGTGCCAGCAGCTTGGCCTGGTTAGCGGGGGGCACAGATACGCAGTATTTT.

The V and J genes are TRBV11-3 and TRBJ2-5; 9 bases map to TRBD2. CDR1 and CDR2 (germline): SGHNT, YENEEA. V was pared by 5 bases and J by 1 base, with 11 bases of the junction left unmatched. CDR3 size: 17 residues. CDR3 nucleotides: TGTGCCAGCAGCGCGGGACTCGCGGGGGGGGGCCAAGAGACCCAGTACTTC. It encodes CASSAGLAGGGQETQYF.

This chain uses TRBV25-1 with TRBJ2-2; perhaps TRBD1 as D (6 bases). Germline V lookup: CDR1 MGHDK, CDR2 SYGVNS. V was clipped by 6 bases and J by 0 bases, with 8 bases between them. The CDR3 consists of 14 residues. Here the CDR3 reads CASRGTSNTGELFF. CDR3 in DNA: TGTGCCAGCAGGGGGACATCGAACACCGGGGAGCTGTTTTTT.

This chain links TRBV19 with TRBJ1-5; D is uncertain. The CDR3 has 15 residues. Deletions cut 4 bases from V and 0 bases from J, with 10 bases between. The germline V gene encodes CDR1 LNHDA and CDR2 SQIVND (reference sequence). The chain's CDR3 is CASSTPGDSNQPQHF. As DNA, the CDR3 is TGTGCCAGTAGTACCCCGGGAGATAGCAATCAGCCCCAGCATTTT.

The CDR3 is CASSETGWYEQYV. CDR3 DNA sequence: TGTGCCAGCAGTGAAACAGGGTGGTACGAGCAGTACGTC. J is TRBJ2-7 and V is TRBV6-1, with D perhaps matching TRBD1 (6 bases). The V end lost 2 bases, the J end lost 4 bases, and 9 bases lay between the germline ends. Germline-derived CDR1 and CDR2 are MNHNS and SASEGT. This CDR3 contains 13 residues.

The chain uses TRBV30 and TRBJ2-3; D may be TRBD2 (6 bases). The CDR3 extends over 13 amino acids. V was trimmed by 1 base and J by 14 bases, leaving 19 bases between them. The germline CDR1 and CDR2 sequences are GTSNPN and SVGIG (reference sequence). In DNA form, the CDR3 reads TGTGCCTGGAGTGAGCGACTAGGGGTTAAGCCGTATTTT. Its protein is CAWSERLGVKPYF.

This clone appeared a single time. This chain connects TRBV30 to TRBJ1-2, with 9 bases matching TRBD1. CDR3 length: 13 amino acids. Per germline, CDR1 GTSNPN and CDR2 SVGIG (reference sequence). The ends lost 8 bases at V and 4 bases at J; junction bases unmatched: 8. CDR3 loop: CAGSPGQGYGYTF. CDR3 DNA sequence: TGTGCCGGAAGCCCGGGACAGGGCTATGGCTACACCTTC.

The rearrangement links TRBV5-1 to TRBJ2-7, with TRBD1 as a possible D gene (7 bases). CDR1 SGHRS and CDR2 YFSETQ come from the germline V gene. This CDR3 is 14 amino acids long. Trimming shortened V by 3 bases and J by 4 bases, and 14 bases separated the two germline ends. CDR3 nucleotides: TGCGCCAGCAGCTGGGGGGACAGTAGATACGAGCAGTACTTC. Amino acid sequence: CASSWGDSRYEQYF.

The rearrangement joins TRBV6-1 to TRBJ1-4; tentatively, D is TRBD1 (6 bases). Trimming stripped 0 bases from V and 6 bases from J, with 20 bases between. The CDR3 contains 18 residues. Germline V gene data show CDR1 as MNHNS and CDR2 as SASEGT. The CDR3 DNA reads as TGTGCCAGCAGTGAAGCAGGCCGGGGGGCATTTTCCTATGAAAAACTGTTTTTT. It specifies CASSEAGRGAFSYEKLFF.

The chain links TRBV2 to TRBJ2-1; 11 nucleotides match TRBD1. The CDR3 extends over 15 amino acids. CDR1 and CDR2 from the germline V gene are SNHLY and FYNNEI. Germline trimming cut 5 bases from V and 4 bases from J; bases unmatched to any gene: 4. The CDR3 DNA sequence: TGTGCCAGCAGTCCGGACAGGGGGCAGTACAATGAGCAGTTCTTC. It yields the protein CASSPDRGQYNEQFF.

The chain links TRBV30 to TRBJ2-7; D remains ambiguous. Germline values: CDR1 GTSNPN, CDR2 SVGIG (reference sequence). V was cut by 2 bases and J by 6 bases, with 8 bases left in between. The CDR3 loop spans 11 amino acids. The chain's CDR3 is CAWSSPGEQYF. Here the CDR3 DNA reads TGTGCCTGGAGTTCCCCGGGCGAGCAGTACTTC.

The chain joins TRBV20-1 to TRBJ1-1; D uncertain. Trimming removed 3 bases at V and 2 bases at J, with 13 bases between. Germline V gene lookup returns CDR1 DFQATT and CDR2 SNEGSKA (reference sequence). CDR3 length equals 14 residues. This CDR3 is CSASAAGSNTEAFF. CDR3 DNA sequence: TGCAGTGCTAGTGCCGCGGGGAGCAACACTGAAGCTTTCTTT.

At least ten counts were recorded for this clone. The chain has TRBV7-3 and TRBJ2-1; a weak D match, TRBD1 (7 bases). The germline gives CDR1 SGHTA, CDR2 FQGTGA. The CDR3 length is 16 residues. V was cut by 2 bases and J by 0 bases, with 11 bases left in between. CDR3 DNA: TGTGCCAGCAGCTTATCAGGGGGGAGCTCCTACAATGAGCAGTTCTTC. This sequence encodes CASSLSGGSSYNEQFF. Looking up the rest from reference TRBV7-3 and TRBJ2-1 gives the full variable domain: GAGVSQTPSNKVTEKGKYVELRCDPISGHTALYWYRQSLGQGPEFLIYFQGTGAADDSGLPNDRFFAVRPEGSVSTLKIQRTERGDSAVYLCASSLSGGSSYNEQFFGPGTRLTVL.

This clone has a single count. Here the CDR3 reads CASSGGTGVNYGYTF. CDR3 sequence (DNA): TGCGCCAGCAGCGGTGGGACAGGAGTCAACTATGGCTACACCTTC. The chain combines TRBV5-1 with TRBJ1-2; 8 bases match TRBD1. J gave up 2 bases and V 4 bases, and 7 bases lay outside the gene matches. CDR1 and CDR2 (germline): SGHRS, YFSETQ. The CDR3 has 15 residues.

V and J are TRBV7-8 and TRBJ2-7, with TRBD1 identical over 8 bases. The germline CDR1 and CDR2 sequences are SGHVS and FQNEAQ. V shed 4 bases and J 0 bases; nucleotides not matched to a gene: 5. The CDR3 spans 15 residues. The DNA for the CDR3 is TGTGCCAGCAGCTCCCGGGACAGGAGCTCCTACGAGCAGTACTTC. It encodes CASSSRDRSSYEQYF.

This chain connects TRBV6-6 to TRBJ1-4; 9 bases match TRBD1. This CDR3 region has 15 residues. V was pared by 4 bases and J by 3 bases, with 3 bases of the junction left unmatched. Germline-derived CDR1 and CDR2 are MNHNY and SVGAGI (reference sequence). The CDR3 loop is CASSFGQGSNEKLFF. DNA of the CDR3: TGTGCCAGCAGTTTCGGACAGGGGTCTAATGAAAAACTGTTTTTT.

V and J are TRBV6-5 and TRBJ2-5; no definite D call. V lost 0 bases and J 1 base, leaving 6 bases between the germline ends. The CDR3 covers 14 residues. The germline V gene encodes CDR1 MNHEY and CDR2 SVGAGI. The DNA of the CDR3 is TGTGCCAGCAGTTACTCCCCGGTCCAAGAGACCCAGTACTTC. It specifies CASSYSPVQETQYF.

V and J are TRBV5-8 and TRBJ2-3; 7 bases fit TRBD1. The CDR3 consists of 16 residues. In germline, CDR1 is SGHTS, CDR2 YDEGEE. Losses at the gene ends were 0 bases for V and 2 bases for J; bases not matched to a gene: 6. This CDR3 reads CASSLGRQGPTDTQYF. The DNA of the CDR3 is TGTGCCAGCAGCTTGGGACGACAGGGACCCACAGATACGCAGTATTTT.

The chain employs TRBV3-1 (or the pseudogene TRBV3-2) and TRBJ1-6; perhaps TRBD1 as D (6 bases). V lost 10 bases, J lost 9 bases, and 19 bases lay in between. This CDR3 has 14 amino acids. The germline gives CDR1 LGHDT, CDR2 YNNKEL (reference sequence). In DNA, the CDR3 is TGTGCCACCGGAGACAGGTTTTCGGTTTCACCCCTCCACTTT. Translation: CATGDRFSVSPLHF.

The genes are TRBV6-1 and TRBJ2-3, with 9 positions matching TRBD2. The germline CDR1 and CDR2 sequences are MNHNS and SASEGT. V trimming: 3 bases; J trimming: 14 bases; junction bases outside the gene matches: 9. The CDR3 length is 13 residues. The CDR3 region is CASSELRGGNRYF. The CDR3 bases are TGTGCCAGCAGTGAGTTGCGGGGGGGCAATCGGTATTTT.